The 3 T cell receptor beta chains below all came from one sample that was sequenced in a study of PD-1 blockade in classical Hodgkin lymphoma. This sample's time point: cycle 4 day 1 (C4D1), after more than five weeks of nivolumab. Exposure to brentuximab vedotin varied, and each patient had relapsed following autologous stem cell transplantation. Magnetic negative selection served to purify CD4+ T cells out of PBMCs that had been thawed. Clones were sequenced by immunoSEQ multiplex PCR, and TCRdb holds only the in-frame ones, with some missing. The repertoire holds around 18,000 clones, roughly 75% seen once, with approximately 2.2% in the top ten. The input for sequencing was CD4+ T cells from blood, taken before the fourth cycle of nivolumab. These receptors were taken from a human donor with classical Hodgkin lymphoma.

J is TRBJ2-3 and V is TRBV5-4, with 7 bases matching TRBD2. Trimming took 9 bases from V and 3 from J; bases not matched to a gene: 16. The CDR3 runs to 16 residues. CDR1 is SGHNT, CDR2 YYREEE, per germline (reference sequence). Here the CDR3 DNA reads TGTGCCACCCATGACCGACCCGCGGGAGCGACAGATACGCAGTATTTT. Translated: CATHDRPAGATDTQYF. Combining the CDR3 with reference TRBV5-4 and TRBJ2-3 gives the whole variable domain ETGVTQSPTHLIKTRGQQVTLRCSSQSGHNTVSWYQQALGQGPQFIFQYYREEENGRGNFPPRFSGLQFPNYSSELNVNALELDDSALYLCATHDRPAGATDTQYFGPGTRLTVL.

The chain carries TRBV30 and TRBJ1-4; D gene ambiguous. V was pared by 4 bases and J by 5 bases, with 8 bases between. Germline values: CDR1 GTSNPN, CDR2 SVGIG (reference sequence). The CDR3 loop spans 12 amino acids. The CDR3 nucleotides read TGTGCCTGGAACGGGATCAATGAAAAACTGTTTTTT. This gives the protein CAWNGINEKLFF.

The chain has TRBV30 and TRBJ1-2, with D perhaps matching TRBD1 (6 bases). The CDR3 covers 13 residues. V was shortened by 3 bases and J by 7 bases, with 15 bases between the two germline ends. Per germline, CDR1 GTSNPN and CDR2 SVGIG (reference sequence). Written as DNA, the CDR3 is TGTGCCTGGAGGATAGGGGGGGTCGGTGGCTACACCTTC. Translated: CAWRIGGVGGYTF.